Listed below are T cell receptor beta chains from one sample, sequenced in a study of T cells expressing NK-cell markers. One entry per CDR3 protein, without DNA, is what TCRdb gives after re-calling the 5' RACE reads. This repertoire comprises 250,000 to 300,000 distinct CDR3 sequences; its ten largest clones make up approximately 0.41%. The sequencing input was blood T cells: a sorted CD56 or NKG2C T cell subset, CD4+ or CD8+ T cells, or bulk PBMC T cells (not recorded which). The receptors were sampled from a man younger than 35 in good health. The CDR3 runs from the conserved cysteine through the conserved F or W.

j_gene: TRBJ2-1; v_gene: TRBV7-8; CDR3aa: CASRDSGGEQFF
j_gene: TRBJ2-7; v_gene: TRBV20-1; CDR3aa: CSARAGTSGIRVGYEQYF
j_gene: TRBJ1-1; v_gene: TRBV19; CDR3aa: CASSPPGANTEAFF
j_gene: TRBJ2-1; v_gene: TRBV9; CDR3aa: CASSAQFGGPNEQFF
j_gene: TRBJ2-3; v_gene: TRBV20-1; CDR3aa: CSASLSGPGDTQYF
j_gene: TRBJ2-7; v_gene: TRBV29-1; CDR3aa: CSVRRRGGVSSYEQYF
j_gene: TRBJ2-3; v_gene: TRBV11-2; CDR3aa: CASSLDVVKTDTQYF
j_gene: TRBJ2-1; v_gene: TRBV29-1; CDR3aa: CSEIRLAGLDNEQFF
j_gene: TRBJ1-6; v_gene: TRBV11-2; CDR3aa: CASSPRTGRNSPLHF
j_gene: TRBJ2-2; v_gene: TRBV7-9; CDR3aa: CASSLQGLRNTGELFF
j_gene: TRBJ1-5; v_gene: TRBV6-5; CDR3aa: CASKSNSGPQHF
j_gene: TRBJ1-6; v_gene: TRBV12-3/TRBV12-4; CDR3aa: CASSQQNSPLHF
j_gene: TRBJ1-1; v_gene: TRBV29-1; CDR3aa: CSVGGVGGRTEAFF
j_gene: TRBJ2-3; v_gene: TRBV7-2; CDR3aa: CASSLGYPSTDTQYF
j_gene: TRBJ2-6; v_gene: TRBV5-4; CDR3aa: CASSLLVSVGANVLTF
j_gene: TRBJ2-7; v_gene: TRBV12-3/TRBV12-4; CDR3aa: CASSPATGVSSYEQYF
j_gene: TRBJ2-3; v_gene: TRBV5-6; CDR3aa: CASSLVALAGGADTQYF
j_gene: TRBJ2-5; v_gene: TRBV29-1; CDR3aa: CSVGLAGGSGETQYF
j_gene: TRBJ1-5; v_gene: TRBV2; CDR3aa: CASSEATQGGQPQHF
j_gene: TRBJ1-1; v_gene: TRBV20-1; CDR3aa: CSAPTGAGTEAFF
j_gene: TRBJ2-3; v_gene: TRBV29-1; CDR3aa: CSVVIGVKDTQYF
j_gene: TRBJ1-2; v_gene: TRBV20-1; CDR3aa: CSAARTDFINYGYTF
j_gene: TRBJ2-1; v_gene: TRBV11-2; CDR3aa: CASSYPGPSYNEQFF
j_gene: TRBJ1-3; v_gene: TRBV12-3/TRBV12-4; CDR3aa: CASSPYRDRAIIGNTIYF
j_gene: TRBJ2-7; v_gene: TRBV7-2; CDR3aa: CASSLVAGTSPQREYF
j_gene: TRBJ2-3; v_gene: TRBV5-1; CDR3aa: CASSWMFRGDTQYF
j_gene: TRBJ2-7; v_gene: TRBV7-3; CDR3aa: CASSPGRFYDQYF
j_gene: TRBJ2-4; v_gene: TRBV27; CDR3aa: CASRLTGMVKNIQYF
j_gene: TRBJ1-6; v_gene: TRBV6-1; CDR3aa: CASSEERGSPLHF
j_gene: TRBJ2-2; v_gene: TRBV7-2; CDR3aa: CASSLGLSRELFF
j_gene: TRBJ2-3; v_gene: TRBV29-1; CDR3aa: CSVGAPGRTDTQYF
j_gene: TRBJ2-5; v_gene: TRBV2; CDR3aa: CASSRRSGVQETQYF
j_gene: TRBJ2-7; v_gene: TRBV20-1; CDR3aa: CSARGPTGRVVYF
j_gene: TRBJ2-1; v_gene: TRBV7-9; CDR3aa: CASRDYSGRGHNEQFF
j_gene: TRBJ1-5; v_gene: TRBV7-9; CDR3aa: CASSFGGLNSNQPQHF
j_gene: TRBJ1-1; v_gene: TRBV20-1; CDR3aa: CSASALPGEGAEAFF
j_gene: TRBJ2-1; v_gene: TRBV5-8; CDR3aa: CASSRGLARVYNEQFF
j_gene: TRBJ2-7; v_gene: TRBV28; CDR3aa: CASSSLAENSYEQYF
j_gene: TRBJ1-1; v_gene: TRBV4-2; CDR3aa: CASSQGAVPPDAFF
j_gene: TRBJ1-4; v_gene: TRBV6-5; CDR3aa: CASSYSTGVGEKLFF
j_gene: TRBJ2-4; v_gene: TRBV12-3/TRBV12-4; CDR3aa: CASSATIAKNIQYF
j_gene: TRBJ2-5; v_gene: TRBV24-1; CDR3aa: CATSVIGETQYF
j_gene: TRBJ1-1; v_gene: TRBV6-6; CDR3aa: CASSHKGNTEAFF
j_gene: TRBJ2-3; v_gene: TRBV7-2; CDR3aa: CASSLSGFRDTQYF
j_gene: TRBJ1-1; v_gene: TRBV6-4; CDR3aa: CASSDSVTGGSLRMNTEAFF
j_gene: TRBJ2-1; v_gene: TRBV2; CDR3aa: CASSELWESYEQFF
j_gene: TRBJ2-3; v_gene: TRBV6-2/TRBV6-3; CDR3aa: CASSPLAGVGDTQYF
j_gene: TRBJ1-2; v_gene: TRBV11-2; CDR3aa: CASRGLKGWGYTF
j_gene: TRBJ2-1; v_gene: TRBV20-1; CDR3aa: CSARDAGPISNEQFF
j_gene: TRBJ2-2; v_gene: TRBV20-1; CDR3aa: CSAQGMGVSTGELFF
j_gene: TRBJ2-5; v_gene: TRBV7-9; CDR3aa: CASSLLGLAGVGETQYF
j_gene: TRBJ1-6; v_gene: TRBV5-6; CDR3aa: CASSLVQGPNSPLHF
j_gene: TRBJ1-1; v_gene: TRBV29-1; CDR3aa: CSVDFKGGMDTEAFF
j_gene: TRBJ2-7; v_gene: TRBV28; CDR3aa: CASSFGGGEQYF
j_gene: TRBJ1-3; v_gene: TRBV4-2; CDR3aa: CASRDGSRTSGNTIYF